This section outlines one T cell receptor beta chain sequence together with its context. Its antigen is as yet unknown. The sample comes from a study of beta chain features in type 1 diabetes. Trimming pared 2 bases from V and 4 bases from J, leaving 8 bases between. Germline V gene sequence: CDR1 SEHNR, CDR2 FQNEAQ (reference sequence). The CDR3 loop spans 14 amino acids. General study points: cDNA sequencing could over-represent cells with high TCR expression. Researchers caution that PCR might favor shorter templates, equally among patients and controls.

Investigators reverse transcribed all isolated RNA, so they sequenced expressed TCRB transcripts. Sequencing was performed with immunoSEQ multiplex PCR; in TCRdb, only in-frame clones are kept and a portion is missing. The sample consists of 620,000 or so clones, roughly a sixth of them appearing once. Purities over 95% were achieved in all sorted populations. The chain joins TRBV7-9 to TRBJ2-2; TRBD2 is a possible D gene (5 bases). The receptor was isolated from a man between 18 and 29 years old in good health. Sequencing used naive CD4+ T cells from blood. The CDR3 DNA reads TGTGCCAGCAGCTTATTGAGGGTCACCGGGGAGCTGTTTTTT. This encodes CASSLLRVTGELFF.